The sequence of this T cell receptor beta chain was determined in a study of identical twins. This clonotype has only a few counts. A universal primer site was incorporated via template switching, and the cDNA contained unique molecular identifiers. A single record per CDR3 protein comes from TCRdb applying MiXCR to the 5' RACE reads. The sample contains about 570,000 distinct CDR3 sequences, over 8.5% of which appear only once. The CDR3 spans 14 residues. V lost 2 bases to trimming and J lost 2 bases, with 9 bases between them. The germline gives CDR1 SEHNR, CDR2 FQNEAQ (reference sequence). A further study also used this sample, focusing on yellow fever vaccine responses in identical twins.

The sequenced sample was PBMCs. The sequence was obtained from a woman aged 18-29 years in good health. This chain connects TRBV7-9 to TRBJ2-5; either TRBD1 or TRBD2 may supply D (5 bases each). CDR3 DNA sequence: TGTGCCAGCAGCTTACGGGACGATCAAGAGACCCAGTACTTC. Residues: CASSLRDDQETQYF.